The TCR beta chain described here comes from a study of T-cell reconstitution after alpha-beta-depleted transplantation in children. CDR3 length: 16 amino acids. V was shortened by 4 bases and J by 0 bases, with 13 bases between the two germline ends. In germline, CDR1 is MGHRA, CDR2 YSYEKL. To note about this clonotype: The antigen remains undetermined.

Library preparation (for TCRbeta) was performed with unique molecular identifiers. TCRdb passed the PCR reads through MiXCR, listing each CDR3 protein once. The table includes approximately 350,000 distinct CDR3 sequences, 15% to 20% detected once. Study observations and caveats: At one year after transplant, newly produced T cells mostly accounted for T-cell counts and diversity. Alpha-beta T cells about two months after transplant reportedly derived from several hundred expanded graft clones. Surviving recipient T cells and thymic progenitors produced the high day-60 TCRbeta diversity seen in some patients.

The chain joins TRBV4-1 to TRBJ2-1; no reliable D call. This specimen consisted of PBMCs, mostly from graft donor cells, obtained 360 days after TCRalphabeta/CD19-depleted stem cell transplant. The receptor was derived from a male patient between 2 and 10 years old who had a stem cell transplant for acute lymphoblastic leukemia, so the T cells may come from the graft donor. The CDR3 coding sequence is TGCGCCAGCAGCCCGTGGTTCCCCAGCTCCTACAATGAGCAGTTCTTC. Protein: CASSPWFPSSYNEQFF.